A selection of T cell receptor beta chains follows, all from one sample in a study of CD8+CD57+ T cells in acquired aplastic anemia. TCRdb redid the calling of the reads with MiXCR, one entry per CDR3 protein. Among 250,000 to 300,000 distinct CDR3 sequences listed, 50% to 65% were seen once. Sequencing used sorted CD4+, CD8+, or CD8+CD57+ T cells (not recorded which) from PBMCs. Receptors originate from a human donor with aplastic anemia. Each CDR3 is given without its conserved first and last residue. Clone size appears in some rows only: once, few, many, or a class for an expanded clone.

clone size | V gene | CDR3 protein
NA | TRBV25-1 | ASSVGTGVGSYGYT
NA | TRBV5-1 | ASSTGRSSGANVLT
NA | TRBV20-1 | SAGGAGTEAF
NA | TRBV6-4 | ASSRSRLADTQY
few | TRBV12-3/TRBV12-4 | ASSLGQPQH
NA | TRBV6-5 | ASSYTGGGTDTQY
NA | TRBV19 | ASSMGGVNTEAF
many | TRBV6-1 | ASAYGYSNQPQH
NA | TRBV7-2 | ASSLGANSYEQY
NA | TRBV5-4 | ASSEDRGLPGTTIY
few | TRBV18 | ASSPRQASANTGELF
NA | TRBV7-2 | ASSRDGGRLSYYEQY
NA | TRBV20-1 | SASESANYGYT
many | TRBV13 | ASSLGTVLNTEAF
many | TRBV6-5 | ASSVRGGPSYEQY
NA | TRBV10-3 | AISEWDQPQH
many | TRBV3-1 | ASSSYRTTNEKLF
once | TRBV19 | ASSIDPSDNEQF
NA | TRBV12-3/TRBV12-4 | ASSLRASGGNGQY
NA | TRBV9 | ASSVGQASNQPQH
many | TRBV2 | ASSEQNTGELF
few | TRBV30 | AWRMEGSNTIY
NA | TRBV15 | ATSSEQGWRCYT
NA | TRBV10-3 | AISAAYNEQF
many | TRBV6-2/TRBV6-3 | ASHRQGTHNEQF
NA | TRBV4-3 | ASSPIARLNEQF
few | TRBV2 | ASSEGAYENTEAF
NA | TRBV7-9 | ASSLTDKRQPQH